This T cell receptor (beta chain) was found in a study of blood T cell repertoires in COVID-19. Across the whole study: Samples came from the United States, Italy and Spain, spanning acute and convalescent COVID-19. Nucleic acid was either cDNA or gDNA, and it came from T cells, B-cell-depleted T cells, or PBMCs.

In germline, CDR1 is SGDLS, CDR2 YYNGEE. The length of the CDR3 is 13 residues. V was trimmed by 0 bases and J by 4 bases, leaving 7 bases between them. As processed by the authors: Amplification of reference gene primers provided the estimated nucleated cell counts. Method: immunoSEQ multiplex PCR; TCRdb's copy keeps in-frame clones and lacks some. That table gives V, J and clone size, and the DNA gave D and trimming. The sample lists around 220,000 clones, roughly 80% occurring once. The chain is built from TRBV9 and TRBJ1-2; unclear D gene. The source is a woman in her thirties or forties with active or convalescent COVID-19. The sample was peripheral blood. The CDR3 here is CASSVAGGYGYTF. The CDR3 DNA is TGTGCCAGCAGCGTAGCAGGAGGCTATGGCTACACCTTC.